This T cell receptor (beta chain) was profiled in a study of cytomegalovirus exposure and HLA in healthy donors. Study-level findings and limits: Productive status was seen about 90% or about 30% of the time for most TCR beta V segments in an earlier analysis.

The CDR3 contains 15 residues. Germline CDR1 is GTSNPN and CDR2 is SVGIG (reference sequence). J was trimmed by 4 bases and V by 4 bases; bases with no gene match: 10. To note about this clone: Its target is not known.

This PCR relied on a set of 60 Vbeta primers and 13 Jbeta primers. Libraries were prepared by immunoSEQ multiplex PCR; TCRdb keeps only in-frame clonotypes and omits some of them. Among 150,000 to 200,000 clones listed, 80% to 85% were seen once. The clonotype comes from a male donor in good health and CMV-seronegative. The specimen was PBMCs. The chain recombines TRBV30 with TRBJ2-3, with TRBD2 identical over 8 bases. The CDR3 loop is CAWTPNSGGADTQYF. DNA of the CDR3: TGTGCCTGGACCCCGAACAGCGGGGGAGCAGATACGCAGTATTTT.